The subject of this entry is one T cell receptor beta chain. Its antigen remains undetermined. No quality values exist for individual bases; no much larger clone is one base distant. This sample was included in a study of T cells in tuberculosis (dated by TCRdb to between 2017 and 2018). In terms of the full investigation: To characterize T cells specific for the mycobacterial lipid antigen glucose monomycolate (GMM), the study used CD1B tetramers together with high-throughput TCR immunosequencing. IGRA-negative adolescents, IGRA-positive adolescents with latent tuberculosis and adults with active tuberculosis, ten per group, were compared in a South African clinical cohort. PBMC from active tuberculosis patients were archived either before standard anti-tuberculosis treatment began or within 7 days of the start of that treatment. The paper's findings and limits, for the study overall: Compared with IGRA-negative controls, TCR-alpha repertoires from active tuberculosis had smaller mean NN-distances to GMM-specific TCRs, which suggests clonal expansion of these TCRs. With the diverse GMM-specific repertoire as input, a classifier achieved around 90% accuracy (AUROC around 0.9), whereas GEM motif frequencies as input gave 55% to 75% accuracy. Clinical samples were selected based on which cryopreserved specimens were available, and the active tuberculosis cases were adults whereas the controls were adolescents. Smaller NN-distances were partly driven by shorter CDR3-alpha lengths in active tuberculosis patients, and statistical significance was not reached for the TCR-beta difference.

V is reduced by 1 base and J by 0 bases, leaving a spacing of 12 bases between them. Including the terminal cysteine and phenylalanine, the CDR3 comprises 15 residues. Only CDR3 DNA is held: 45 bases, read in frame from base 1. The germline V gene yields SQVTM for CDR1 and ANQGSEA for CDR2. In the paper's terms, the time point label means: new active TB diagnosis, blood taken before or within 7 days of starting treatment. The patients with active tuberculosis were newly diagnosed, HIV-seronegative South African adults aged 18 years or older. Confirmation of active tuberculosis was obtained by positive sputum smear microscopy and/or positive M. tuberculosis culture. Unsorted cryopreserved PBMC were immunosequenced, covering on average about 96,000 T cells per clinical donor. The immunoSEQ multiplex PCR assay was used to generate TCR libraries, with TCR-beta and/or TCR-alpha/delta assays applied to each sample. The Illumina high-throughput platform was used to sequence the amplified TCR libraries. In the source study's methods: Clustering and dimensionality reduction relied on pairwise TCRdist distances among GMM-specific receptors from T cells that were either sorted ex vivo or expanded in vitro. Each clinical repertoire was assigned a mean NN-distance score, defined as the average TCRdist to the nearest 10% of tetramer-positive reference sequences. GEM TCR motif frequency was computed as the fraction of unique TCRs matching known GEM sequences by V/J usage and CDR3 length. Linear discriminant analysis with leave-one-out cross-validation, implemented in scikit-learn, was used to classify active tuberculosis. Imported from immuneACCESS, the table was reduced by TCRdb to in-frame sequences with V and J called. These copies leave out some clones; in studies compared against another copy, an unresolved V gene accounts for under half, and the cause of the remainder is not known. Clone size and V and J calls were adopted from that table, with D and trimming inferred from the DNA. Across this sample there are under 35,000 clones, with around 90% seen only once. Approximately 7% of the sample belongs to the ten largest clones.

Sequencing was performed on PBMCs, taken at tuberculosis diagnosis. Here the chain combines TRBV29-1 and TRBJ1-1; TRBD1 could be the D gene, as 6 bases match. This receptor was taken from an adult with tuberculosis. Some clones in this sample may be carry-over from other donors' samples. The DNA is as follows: TGCAGCGTTGAAGGGGGACACAGCTTGAACACTGAAGCTTTCTTT. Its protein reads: CSVEGGHSLNTEAFF.